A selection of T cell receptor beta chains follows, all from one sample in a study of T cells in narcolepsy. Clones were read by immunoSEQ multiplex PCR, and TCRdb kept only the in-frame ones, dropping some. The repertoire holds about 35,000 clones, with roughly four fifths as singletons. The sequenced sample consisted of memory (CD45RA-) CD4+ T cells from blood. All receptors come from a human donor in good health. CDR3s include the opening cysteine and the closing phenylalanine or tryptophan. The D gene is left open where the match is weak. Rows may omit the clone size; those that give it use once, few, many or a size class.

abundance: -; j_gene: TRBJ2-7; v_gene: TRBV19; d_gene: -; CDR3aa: CASSMGPYEQYF; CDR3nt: TGTGCCAGTAGTATGGGCCCCTACGAGCAGTACTTC
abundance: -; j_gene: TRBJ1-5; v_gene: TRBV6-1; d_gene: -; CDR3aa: CASSFQQGINQPQHF; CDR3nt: TGTGCCAGCAGTTTCCAACAGGGAATTAATCAGCCCCAGCATTTT
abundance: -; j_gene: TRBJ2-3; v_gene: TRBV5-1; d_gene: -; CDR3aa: CASSLDGGTISTDTQYF; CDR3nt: TGCGCCAGCAGCTTGGATGGCGGTACTATTAGCACAGATACGCAGTATTTT
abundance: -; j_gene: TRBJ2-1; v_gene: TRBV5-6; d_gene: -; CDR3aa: CASSIRQQGQQFF; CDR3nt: TGTGCCAGCAGCATAAGACAGCAGGGCCAGCAGTTCTTC
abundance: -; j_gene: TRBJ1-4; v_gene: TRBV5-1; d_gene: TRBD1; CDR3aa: CASSLGGQGEKLFF; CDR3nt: TGCGCCAGCAGCTTGGGGGGACAGGGTGAAAAACTGTTTTTT
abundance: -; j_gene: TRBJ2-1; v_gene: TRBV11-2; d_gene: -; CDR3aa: CASSSVGLYNEQFF; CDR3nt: TGTGCCAGCAGCTCGGTGGGCTTGTACAATGAGCAGTTCTTC
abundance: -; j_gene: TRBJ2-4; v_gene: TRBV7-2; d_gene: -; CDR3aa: CASSYLAADKNIQYF; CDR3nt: TGTGCCAGCAGCTACTTAGCGGCCGACAAAAACATTCAGTACTTC
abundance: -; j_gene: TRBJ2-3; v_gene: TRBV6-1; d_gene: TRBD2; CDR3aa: CSGGGISDTQYF; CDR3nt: TGTTCTGGGGGGGGTATCTCAGATACGCAGTATTTT
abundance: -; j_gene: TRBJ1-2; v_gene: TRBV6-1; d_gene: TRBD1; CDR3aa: CASQGDINYGYTF; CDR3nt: TGTGCCAGCCAGGGGGACATTAACTATGGCTACACCTTC
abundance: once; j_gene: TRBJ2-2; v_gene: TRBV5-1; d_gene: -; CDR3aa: CASSLEITGPNTGELFF; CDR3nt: TGCGCCAGCAGCTTGGAGATTACAGGGCCGAACACCGGGGAGCTGTTTTTT
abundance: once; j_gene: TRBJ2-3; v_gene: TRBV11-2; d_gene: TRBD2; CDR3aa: CASSLAAGGPDTQYF; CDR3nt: TGTGCCAGCAGCTTAGCGGCGGGGGGGCCAGATACGCAGTATTTT
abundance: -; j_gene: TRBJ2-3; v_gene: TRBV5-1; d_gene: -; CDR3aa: CASEAGRGDTQYF; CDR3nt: TGCGCCAGCGAGGCAGGTCGGGGAGATACGCAGTATTTT
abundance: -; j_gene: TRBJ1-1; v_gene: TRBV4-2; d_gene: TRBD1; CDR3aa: CASSQAYRGRTEAFF; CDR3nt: TGTGCCAGCAGCCAAGCCTACAGGGGTAGGACTGAAGCTTTCTTT
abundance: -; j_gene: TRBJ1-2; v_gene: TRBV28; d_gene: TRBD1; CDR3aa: CASSPNQGVLGYTF; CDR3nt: TGTGCCAGCAGTCCAAATCAGGGGGTTCTTGGCTACACCTTC
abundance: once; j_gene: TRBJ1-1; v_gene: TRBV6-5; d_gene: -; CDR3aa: CASRSHRLNTEAFF; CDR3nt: TGTGCCAGCAGGTCGCATCGATTGAACACTGAAGCTTTCTTT
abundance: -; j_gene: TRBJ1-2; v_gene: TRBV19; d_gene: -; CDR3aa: CASSTSSRGDGYTF; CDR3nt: TGTGCCAGTAGTACCTCATCAAGAGGCGATGGCTACACCTTC
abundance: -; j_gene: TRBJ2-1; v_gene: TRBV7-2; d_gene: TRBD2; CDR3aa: CASSLAGLASDEQFF; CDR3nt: TGTGCCAGCAGCTTAGCGGGACTAGCATCCGATGAGCAGTTCTTC
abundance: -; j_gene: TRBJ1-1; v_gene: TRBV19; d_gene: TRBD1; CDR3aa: CASTRDRVNTEAFF; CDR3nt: TGTGCCAGCACCCGGGACAGGGTAAACACTGAAGCTTTCTTT
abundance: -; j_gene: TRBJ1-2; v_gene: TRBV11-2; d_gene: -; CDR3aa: CASSPEGPIGGYTF; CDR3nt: TGTGCCAGCAGCCCCGAGGGGCCAATAGGTGGCTACACCTTC
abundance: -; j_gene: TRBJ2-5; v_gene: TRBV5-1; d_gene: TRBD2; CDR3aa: CASSLSASGGETQYF; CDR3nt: TGCGCCAGCAGCTTGTCGGCTAGCGGGGGTGAGACCCAGTACTTC
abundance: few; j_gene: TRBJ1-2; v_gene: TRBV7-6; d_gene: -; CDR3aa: CASGLQGSGYTF; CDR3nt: TGTGCCAGCGGACTCCAGGGGAGTGGCTACACCTTC
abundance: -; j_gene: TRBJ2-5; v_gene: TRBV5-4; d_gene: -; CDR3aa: CASRSGFQETQYF; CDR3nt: TGTGCCAGCCGGAGCGGGTTCCAAGAGACCCAGTACTTC
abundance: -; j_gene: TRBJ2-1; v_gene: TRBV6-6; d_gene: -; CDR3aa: CASSRNEQFF; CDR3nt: TGTGCCAGCAGCAGAAATGAGCAGTTCTTC
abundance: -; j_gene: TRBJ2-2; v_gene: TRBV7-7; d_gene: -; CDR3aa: CASSLGRSSAGELFF; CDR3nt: TGTGCCAGCAGCTTAGGGAGGTCTTCCGCCGGGGAGCTGTTTTTT
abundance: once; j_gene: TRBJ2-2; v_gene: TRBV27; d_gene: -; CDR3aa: CASSSSGELFF; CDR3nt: TGTGCCAGCAGTTCCTCCGGGGAGCTGTTTTTT
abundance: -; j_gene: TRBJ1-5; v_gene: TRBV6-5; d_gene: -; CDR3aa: CASSYSSTGNQPQHF; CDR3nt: TGTGCCAGCAGTTACTCGAGTACGGGTAATCAGCCCCAGCATTTT
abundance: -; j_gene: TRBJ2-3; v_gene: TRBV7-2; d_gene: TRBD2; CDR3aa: CASSLGLAGSTDTQYF; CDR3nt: TGTGCCAGCAGCTTAGGGCTAGCGGGAAGCACAGATACGCAGTATTTT
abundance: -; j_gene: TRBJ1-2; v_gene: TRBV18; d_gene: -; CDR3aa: CASSPPGRDYGYTF; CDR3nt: TGTGCCAGCTCACCACCGGGACGGGACTATGGCTACACCTTC
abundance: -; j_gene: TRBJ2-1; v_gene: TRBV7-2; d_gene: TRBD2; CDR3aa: CASSQEGTSGVYEQFF; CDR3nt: TGTGCCAGCAGTCAAGAGGGGACTAGCGGGGTCTATGAGCAGTTCTTC
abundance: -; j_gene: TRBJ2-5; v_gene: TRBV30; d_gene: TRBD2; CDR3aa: CAWTVLAGYETQYF; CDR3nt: TGTGCCTGGACGGTGCTAGCGGGATATGAGACCCAGTACTTC
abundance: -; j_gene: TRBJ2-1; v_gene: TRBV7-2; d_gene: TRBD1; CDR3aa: CASSLGGTGNNEQFF; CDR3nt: TGTGCCAGCAGCTTAGGCGGGACAGGCAACAATGAGCAGTTCTTC
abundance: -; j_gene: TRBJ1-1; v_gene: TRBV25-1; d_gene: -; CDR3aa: CASSPLTRGMNTEAFF; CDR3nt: TGTGCCAGCAGTCCCCTAACCCGGGGCATGAACACTGAAGCTTTCTTT
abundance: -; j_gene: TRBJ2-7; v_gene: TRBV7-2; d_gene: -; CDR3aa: CASSQGSRDSRYF; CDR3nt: TGTGCCAGCAGCCAGGGATCCCGGGATTCCAGGTACTTC
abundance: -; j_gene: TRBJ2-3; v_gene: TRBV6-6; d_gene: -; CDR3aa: CASQKGSDTQYF; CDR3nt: TGTGCCAGCCAAAAGGGCTCAGATACGCAGTATTTT
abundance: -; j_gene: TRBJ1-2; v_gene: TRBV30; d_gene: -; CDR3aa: CAWRAPNYGYTF; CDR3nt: TGTGCCTGGAGGGCCCCCAACTATGGCTACACCTTC
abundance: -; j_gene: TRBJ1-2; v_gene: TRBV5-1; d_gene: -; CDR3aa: CASSWAETGEYYGYTF; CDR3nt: TGCGCCAGCAGCTGGGCGGAGACCGGGGAATACTATGGCTACACCTTC
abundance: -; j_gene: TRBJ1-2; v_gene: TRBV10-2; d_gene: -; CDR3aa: CASSEFAADRGGYTF; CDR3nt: TGCGCCAGCAGTGAGTTCGCAGCGGACCGGGGTGGCTACACCTTC
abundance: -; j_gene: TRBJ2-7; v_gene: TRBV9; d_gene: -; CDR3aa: CASSAHQGPYEQYF; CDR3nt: TGTGCCAGCAGCGCCCATCAGGGCCCCTACGAGCAGTACTTC
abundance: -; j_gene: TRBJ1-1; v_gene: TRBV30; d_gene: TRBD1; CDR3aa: CAWSSQGATEAFF; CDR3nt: TGTGCCTGGAGCTCACAGGGGGCCACTGAAGCTTTCTTT
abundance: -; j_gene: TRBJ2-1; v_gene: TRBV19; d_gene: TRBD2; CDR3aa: CASNGGTRANEQFF; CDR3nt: TGTGCAAGTAACGGGGGGACCCGCGCCAATGAGCAGTTCTTC
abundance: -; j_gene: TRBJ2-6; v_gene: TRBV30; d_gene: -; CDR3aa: CAWGSGKGANVLTF; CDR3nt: TGTGCCTGGGGCAGTGGTAAGGGGGCCAACGTCCTGACTTTC
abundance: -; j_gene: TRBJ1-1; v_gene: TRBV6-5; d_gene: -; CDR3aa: CASSYSNPNTEAFF; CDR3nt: TGTGCCAGCAGTTACTCGAACCCTAACACTGAAGCTTTCTTT
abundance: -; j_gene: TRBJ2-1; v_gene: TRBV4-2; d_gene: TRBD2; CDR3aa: CASSKGDSGLAGNEQFF; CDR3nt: TGTGCCAGCAGCAAGGGGGACTCGGGACTAGCGGGGAATGAGCAGTTCTTC
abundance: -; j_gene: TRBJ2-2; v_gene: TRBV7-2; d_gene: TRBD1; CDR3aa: CASYNDFGTGWDTGELFF; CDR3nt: TGTGCCAGCTACAATGATTTTGGGACAGGGTGGGACACCGGGGAGCTGTTTTTT
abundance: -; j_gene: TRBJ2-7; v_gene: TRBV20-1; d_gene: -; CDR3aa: CSALSGDEQYF; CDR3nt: TGCAGTGCTCTTAGCGGTGACGAGCAGTACTTC
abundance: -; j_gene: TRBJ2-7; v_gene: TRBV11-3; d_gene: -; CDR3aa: CASSLEAGPTYEQYF; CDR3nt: TGTGCCAGCAGCTTAGAAGCCGGGCCTACCTACGAGCAGTACTTC
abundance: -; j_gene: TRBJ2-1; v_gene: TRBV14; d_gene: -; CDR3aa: CASSPLAGHNEQFF; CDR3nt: TGTGCCAGCAGCCCCCTGGCGGGACACAATGAGCAGTTCTTC
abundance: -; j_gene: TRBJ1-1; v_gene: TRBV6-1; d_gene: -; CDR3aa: CAASGGGTMNTEAFF; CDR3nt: TGTGCCGCGTCTGGGGGCGGTACCATGAACACTGAAGCTTTCTTT
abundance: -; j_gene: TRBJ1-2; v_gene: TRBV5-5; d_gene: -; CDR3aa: CATGDDNYGYTF; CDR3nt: TGTGCCACCGGGGACGACAACTATGGCTACACCTTC
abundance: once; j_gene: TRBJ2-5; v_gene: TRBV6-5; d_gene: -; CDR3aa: CAPNSFLQQETQYF; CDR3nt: TGTGCCCCCAATAGTTTTCTGCAGCAAGAGACCCAGTACTTC
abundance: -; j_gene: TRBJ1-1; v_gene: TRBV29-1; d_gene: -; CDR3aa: CSVLPGTGGNTEAFF; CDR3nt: TGCAGCGTACTTCCCGGGACGGGTGGAAACACTGAAGCTTTCTTT
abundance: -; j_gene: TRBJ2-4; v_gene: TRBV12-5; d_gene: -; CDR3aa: CASGPPWWGLTKNIQYF; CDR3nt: TGTGCTAGTGGTCCACCCTGGTGGGGGCTAACCAAAAACATTCAGTACTTC
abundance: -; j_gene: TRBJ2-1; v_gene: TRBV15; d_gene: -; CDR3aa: CATSRGSYNEQFF; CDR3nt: TGTGCCACCAGCAGAGGGTCCTACAATGAGCAGTTCTTC
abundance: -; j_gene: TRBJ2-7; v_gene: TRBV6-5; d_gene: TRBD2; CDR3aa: CASSYSIRGGYYEQYF; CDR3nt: TGTGCCAGCAGTTACTCGATAAGGGGAGGGTACTACGAGCAGTACTTC
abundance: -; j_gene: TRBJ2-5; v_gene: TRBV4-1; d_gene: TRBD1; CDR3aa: CASSQGGQGVGETQYF; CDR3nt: TGCGCCAGCAGCCAAGGGGGACAGGGGGTAGGAGAGACCCAGTACTTC
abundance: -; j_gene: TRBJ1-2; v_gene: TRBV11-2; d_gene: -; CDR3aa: CASSLGGSVGADGRGYTF; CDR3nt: TGTGCCAGCAGCTTGGGTGGCTCGGTTGGGGCCGACGGTCGAGGCTACACCTTC